Below, 8 T cell receptor beta chains from the same sample are listed, as sequenced in a study of shared clonotypes between healthy human individuals. Naive CD8 cells lacked CD45RO, underwent positive selection for CCR7 and left out terminally differentiated effector memory CD45RA+ cells. Libraries were prepared by immunoSEQ multiplex PCR; TCRdb keeps only in-frame clonotypes and omits some of them. The table shows about 2.1 million clones, with about 93% occurring only once. The sample comprised naive CD8+ T cells from PBMCs. The receptor set was obtained from a man aged 18 to 35 in good health. Some clones in this sample may be carry-over from other donors' samples.

The chain recombines TRBV5-1 with TRBJ2-1; D uncertain. The V gene lost 4 bases and the J gene lost 6 bases, with 8 bases spanning the gap. The CDR3 has 12 residues. The germline V gene encodes CDR1 SGHRS and CDR2 YFSETQ. The CDR3 DNA is TGCGCCAGCAGCACGGACGGCAATGAGCAGTTCTTC. It is translated as CASSTDGNEQFF.

This chain uses TRBV7-8 with TRBJ1-5; 7 bases are shared with TRBD1. From germline, CDR1 is SGHVS and CDR2 FQNEAQ. CDR3 length: 17 amino acids. Trimming at V came to 5 bases and at J to 3 bases, leaving 13 bases not matched to a gene. CDR3 sequence: CASSTELDRVANQPQHF. The CDR3 DNA sequence: TGTGCCAGCAGCACCGAGTTAGACAGGGTCGCCAATCAGCCCCAGCATTTT. Looking up the rest from reference TRBV7-8 and TRBJ1-5 gives the full variable domain: GAGVSQSPRYKVAKRGQDVALRCDPISGHVSLFWYQQALGQGPEFLTYFQNEAQLDKSGLPSDRFFAERPEGSVSTLKIQRTQQEDSAVYLCASSTELDRVANQPQHFGDGTRLSIL.

The chain has TRBV9 and TRBJ1-1, with D uncertain. Germline CDR1 and CDR2: SGDLS and YYNGEE. Trimming removed 3 bases from V and 6 bases from J, with 18 bases in between. The CDR3 sequence is 15 residues long. DNA for the CDR3: TGTGCCAGCAGCGCCCGTGGTTTCGGAATCTCTGAAGCTTTCTTT. This gives the protein CASSARGFGISEAFF.

The genes are TRBV28 and TRBJ1-5, with no clear D. In germline, CDR1 is MDHEN, CDR2 SYDVKM. This CDR3 contains 13 residues. The ends were cut back, 7 bases at V and 6 bases at J, with 13 bases in the middle. CDR3 region: CASNSGVVQPQHF. Here the CDR3 DNA reads TGTGCCAGCAATTCTGGGGTAGTTCAGCCCCAGCATTTT.

Details on this clone: Other DNA sequences in this sample translate to the same CDR3. V and J are TRBV28 and TRBJ2-7; D not certain. The CDR3 spans 12 residues. Trimming removed 3 bases at V and 4 bases at J, with 7 bases between. CDR1 MDHEN and CDR2 SYDVKM come from the germline V gene. The CDR3 region has the DNA TGTGCCAGCAGTTTCGCCTTATACGAGCAGTACTTC. Translating gives CASSFALYEQYF. Drawing the rest from reference TRBV28 and TRBJ2-7, the complete variable domain is DVKVTQSSRYLVKRTGEKVFLECVQDMDHENMFWYRQDPGLGLRLIYFSYDVKMKEKGDIPEGYSVSREKKERFSLILESASTNQTSMYLCASSFALYEQYFGPGTRLTVT.

Points on this clone: The junction departs from the called germline gene at one end, perhaps through a read error. This specimen includes other DNA sequences encoding the same CDR3. This rearrangement joins TRBV7-3 to TRBJ1-3; D remains unclear. Germline CDR1 and CDR2: SGHTA and FQGTGA. This CDR3 spans 15 amino acids. The CDR3 sequence is CASSLDSNSGNTIYF. The CDR3 bases are TGTGCCAGCAGCTTAGACTCCAACTCTGGAAATACCATATATTTT.

This chain uses TRBV6-5 with TRBJ2-3; TRBD1 matches 7 bases. The germline CDR1 and CDR2 sequences are MNHEY and SVGAGI. J was trimmed by 2 bases and V by 6 bases; bases with no gene match: 8. This CDR3 region has 15 residues. The CDR3 DNA sequence: TGTGCCAGCAGCCACCGGGACAGCCCCACAGATACGCAGTATTTT. Amino acids: CASSHRDSPTDTQYF.

V usage is TRBV19 and J usage is TRBJ2-7; D is perhaps TRBD1 or TRBD2 (7 bases each). The ends were cut back, 6 bases at V and 6 bases at J, with 12 bases in the middle. There are 12 residues in the CDR3. CDR1 is LNHDA, CDR2 SQIVND, per germline (reference sequence). The CDR3 DNA reads as TGTGCCAGTAGCCAGGGGGAGGGCGAGCAGTACTTC. This encodes CASSQGEGEQYF.